This TCR beta chain is from a study of blood T cell repertoires in COVID-19. Study-wide context: Sources were T cells, B-cell-depleted T cells, or PBMCs; the material itself was cDNA or gDNA.

TCRdb keeps only in-frame clones here, not all; method: immunoSEQ multiplex PCR. Seen here are some 200,000 clones, around 83% observed once, and the top ten hold about 1.5%. The CDR3 loop spans 17 amino acids. The germline gives CDR1 SGHVS, CDR2 FQNEAQ. V lost 6 bases and J lost 3; bases outside the gene matches: 15. The source is a middle-aged woman who had recovered from COVID-19. The sequenced sample consisted of peripheral blood. J is TRBJ1-2 and V is TRBV7-8, with 8 bases matching TRBD1. The CDR3 sequence is CASRGTGGIFGYYGYTF. Written as DNA, the CDR3 is TGTGCCAGCAGGGGTACAGGGGGTATATTCGGTTACTATGGCTACACCTTC. The whole variable domain, remainder taken from reference TRBV7-8 and TRBJ1-2, is GAGVSQSPRYKVAKRGQDVALRCDPISGHVSLFWYQQALGQGPEFLTYFQNEAQLDKSGLPSDRFFAERPEGSVSTLKIQRTQQEDSAVYLCASRGTGGIFGYYGYTFGSGTRLTVV.